This T cell receptor (beta chain) is drawn from a study of vaccination effects on CD4 cells after COVID-19. TCRdb keeps only in-frame clones here, not all; method: immunoSEQ multiplex PCR. Of around 65,000 clones listed, 60% to 75% are singletons. For this clone: The target antigen is unknown. Compared with germline, one end of the junction differs, possibly owing to a read error.

Sequencing followed a ViraFEST assay step that expanded antigen-specific CD4+ T cells with viral peptide pools. Cultured cells yielded isolated CD4+ T cells after 10 days. Each person got two doses of an mRNA SARS-CoV-2 vaccine, BNT162b2 or mRNA-1273. CDR1 and CDR2 from the germline V gene are SGHRS and YFSETQ. The CDR3 has 13 amino acids. The sequencing used CD4+ T cells from PBMCs cultured with HCoV-229E spike peptides, collected after COVID-19 vaccination. The TCR originated in a human donor who received a COVID-19 vaccine. This chain uses TRBV5-1 with TRBJ1-1; a weak D match, TRBD1 (5 bases). CDR3 DNA sequence: TGCGCCAGCAGATTGGGGGTGAACACTGAAGCTTTCTTT. Protein: CASRLGVNTEAFF.